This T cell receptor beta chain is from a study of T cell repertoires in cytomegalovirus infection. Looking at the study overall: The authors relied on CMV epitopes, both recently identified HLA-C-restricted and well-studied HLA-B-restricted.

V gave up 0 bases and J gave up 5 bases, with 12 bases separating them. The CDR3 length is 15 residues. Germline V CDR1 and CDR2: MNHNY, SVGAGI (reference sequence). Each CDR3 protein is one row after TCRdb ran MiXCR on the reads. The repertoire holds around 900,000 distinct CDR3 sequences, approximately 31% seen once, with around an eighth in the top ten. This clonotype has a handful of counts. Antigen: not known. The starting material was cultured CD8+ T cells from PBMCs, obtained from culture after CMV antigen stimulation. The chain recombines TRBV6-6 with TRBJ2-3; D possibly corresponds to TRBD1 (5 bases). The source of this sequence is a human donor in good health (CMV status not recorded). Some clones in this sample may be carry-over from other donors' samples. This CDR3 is CASSYSEWGVDTQYF. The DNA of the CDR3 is TGTGCCAGCAGTTACTCGGAATGGGGCGTAGATACGCAGTATTTT.